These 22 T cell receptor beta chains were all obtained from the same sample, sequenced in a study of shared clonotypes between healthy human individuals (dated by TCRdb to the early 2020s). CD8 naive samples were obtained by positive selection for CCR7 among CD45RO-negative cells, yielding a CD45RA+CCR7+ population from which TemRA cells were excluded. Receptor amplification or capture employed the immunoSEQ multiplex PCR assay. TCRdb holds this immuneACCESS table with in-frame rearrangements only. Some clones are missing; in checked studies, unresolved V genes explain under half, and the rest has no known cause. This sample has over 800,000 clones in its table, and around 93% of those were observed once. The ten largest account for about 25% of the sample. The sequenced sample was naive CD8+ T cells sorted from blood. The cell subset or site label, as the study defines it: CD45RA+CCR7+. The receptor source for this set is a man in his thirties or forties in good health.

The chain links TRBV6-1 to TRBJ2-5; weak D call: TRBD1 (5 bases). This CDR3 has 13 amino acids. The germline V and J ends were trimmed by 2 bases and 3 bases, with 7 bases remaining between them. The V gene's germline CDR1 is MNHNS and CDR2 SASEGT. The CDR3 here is CASSEQGKETQYF. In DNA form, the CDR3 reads TGTGCCAGCAGTGAACAGGGAAAAGAGACCCAGTACTTC.

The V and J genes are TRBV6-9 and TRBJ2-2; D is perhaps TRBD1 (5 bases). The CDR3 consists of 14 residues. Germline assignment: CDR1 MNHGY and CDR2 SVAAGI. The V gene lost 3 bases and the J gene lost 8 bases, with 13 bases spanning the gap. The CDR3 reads CASSYPDTLGELFF. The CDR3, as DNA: TGTGCCAGCAGTTACCCGGACACATTAGGGGAGCTGTTTTTT.

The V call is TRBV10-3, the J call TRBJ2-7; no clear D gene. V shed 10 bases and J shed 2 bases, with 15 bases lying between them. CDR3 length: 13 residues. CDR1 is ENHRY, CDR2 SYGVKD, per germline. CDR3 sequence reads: CATVSPDAYEQYF. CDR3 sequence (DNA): TGTGCCACCGTAAGTCCGGATGCCTACGAGCAGTACTTC.

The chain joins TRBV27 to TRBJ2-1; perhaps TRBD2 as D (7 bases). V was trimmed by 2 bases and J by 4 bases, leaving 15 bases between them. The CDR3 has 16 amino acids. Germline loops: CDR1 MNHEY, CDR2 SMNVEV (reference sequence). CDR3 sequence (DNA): TGTGCCAGCAGTTTAATGGGGGGGGGCCCTTACAATGAGCAGTTCTTC. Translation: CASSLMGGGPYNEQFF.

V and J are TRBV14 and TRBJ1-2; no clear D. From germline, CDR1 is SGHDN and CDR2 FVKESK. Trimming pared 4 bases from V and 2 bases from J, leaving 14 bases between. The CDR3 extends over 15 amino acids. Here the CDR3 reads CASSLLPGGNYGYTF. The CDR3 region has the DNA TGTGCCAGCAGCCTCCTCCCGGGAGGGAACTATGGCTACACCTTC.

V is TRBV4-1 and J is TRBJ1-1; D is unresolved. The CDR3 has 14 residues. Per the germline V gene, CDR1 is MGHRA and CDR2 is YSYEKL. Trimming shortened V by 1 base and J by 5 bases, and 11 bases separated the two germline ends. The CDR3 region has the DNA TGCGCCAGCAGCCAAGTTAGGTCACCTACTGAAGCTTTCTTT. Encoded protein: CASSQVRSPTEAFF.

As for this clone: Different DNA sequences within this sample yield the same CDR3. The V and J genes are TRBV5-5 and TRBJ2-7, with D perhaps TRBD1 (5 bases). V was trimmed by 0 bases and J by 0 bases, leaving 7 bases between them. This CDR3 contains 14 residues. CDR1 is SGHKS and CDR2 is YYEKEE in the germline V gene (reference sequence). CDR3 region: CASSLGQSSYEQYF. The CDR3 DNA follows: TGTGCCAGCAGCTTGGGACAGAGCTCCTACGAGCAGTACTTC.

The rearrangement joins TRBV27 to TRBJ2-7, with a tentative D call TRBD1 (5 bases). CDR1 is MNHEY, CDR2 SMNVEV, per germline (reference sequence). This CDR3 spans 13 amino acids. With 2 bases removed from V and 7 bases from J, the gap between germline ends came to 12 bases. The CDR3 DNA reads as TGTGCCAGCAGTTTAAACAGGCCCGGTGAGCAGTACTTC. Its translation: CASSLNRPGEQYF.

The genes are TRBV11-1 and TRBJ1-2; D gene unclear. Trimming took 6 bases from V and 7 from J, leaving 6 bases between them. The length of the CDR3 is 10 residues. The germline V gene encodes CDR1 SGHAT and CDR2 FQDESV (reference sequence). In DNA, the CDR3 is TGTGCCAGCAGTCCCCGTGGCTACACCTTC. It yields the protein CASSPRGYTF.

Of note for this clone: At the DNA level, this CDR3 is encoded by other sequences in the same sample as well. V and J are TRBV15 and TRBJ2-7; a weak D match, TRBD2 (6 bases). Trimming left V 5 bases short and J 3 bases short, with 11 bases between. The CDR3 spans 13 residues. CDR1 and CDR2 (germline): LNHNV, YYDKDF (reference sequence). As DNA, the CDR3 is TGTGCCACCAGCCCGGGACTCGGCTACGAGCAGTACTTC. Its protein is CATSPGLGYEQYF.

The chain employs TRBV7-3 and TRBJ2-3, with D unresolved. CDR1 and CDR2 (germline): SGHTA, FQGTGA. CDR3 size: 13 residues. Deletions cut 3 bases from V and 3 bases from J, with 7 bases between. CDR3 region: CASSFLGTDTQYF. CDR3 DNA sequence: TGTGCCAGCAGCTTTCTCGGGACAGATACGCAGTATTTT.

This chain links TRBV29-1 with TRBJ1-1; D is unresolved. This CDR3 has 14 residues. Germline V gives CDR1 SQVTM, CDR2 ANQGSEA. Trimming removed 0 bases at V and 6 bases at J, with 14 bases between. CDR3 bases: TGCAGCGTTGAAGAGGGCGGGCTAAAAGCTGAAGCTTTCTTT. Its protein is CSVEEGGLKAEAFF.

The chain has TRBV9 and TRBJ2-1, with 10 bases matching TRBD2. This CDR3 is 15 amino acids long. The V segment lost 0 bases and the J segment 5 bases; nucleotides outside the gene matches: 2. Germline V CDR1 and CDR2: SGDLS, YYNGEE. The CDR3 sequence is CASSVDGLADNEQFF. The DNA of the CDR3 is TGTGCCAGCAGCGTAGATGGACTAGCGGACAATGAGCAGTTCTTC.

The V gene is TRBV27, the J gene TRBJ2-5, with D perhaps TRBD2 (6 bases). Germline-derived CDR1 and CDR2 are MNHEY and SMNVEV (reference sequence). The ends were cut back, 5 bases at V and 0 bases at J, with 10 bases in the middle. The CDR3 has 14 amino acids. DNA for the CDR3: TGTGCCAGCAGTCGGCGGGGTAACCAAGAGACCCAGTACTTC. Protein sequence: CASSRRGNQETQYF.

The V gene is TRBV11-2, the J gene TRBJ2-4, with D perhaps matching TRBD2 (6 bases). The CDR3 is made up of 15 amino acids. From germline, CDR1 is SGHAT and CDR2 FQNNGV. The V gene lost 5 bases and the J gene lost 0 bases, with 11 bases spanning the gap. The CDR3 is CASSEGTLAKNIQYF. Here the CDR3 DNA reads TGTGCCAGCAGCGAAGGGACTCTAGCCAAAAACATTCAGTACTTC.

The CDR3 nucleotides are TGTGCCACTGCGGCCTCTGGAAACACCATATATTTT. Translation gives CATAASGNTIYF. The rearrangement links TRBV6-5 to TRBJ1-3, with unresolved D. Germline values: CDR1 MNHEY, CDR2 SVGAGI. CDR3 length equals 12 residues. Trimming cost V 10 bases and J 0 bases, with 7 bases left between them.

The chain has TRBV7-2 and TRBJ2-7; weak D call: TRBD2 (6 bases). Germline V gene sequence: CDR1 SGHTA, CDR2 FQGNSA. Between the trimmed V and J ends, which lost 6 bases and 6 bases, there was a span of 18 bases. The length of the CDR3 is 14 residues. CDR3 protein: CASRSPWRGFEQYF. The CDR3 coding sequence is TGTGCCAGCAGATCACCCTGGCGGGGTTTCGAGCAGTACTTC.

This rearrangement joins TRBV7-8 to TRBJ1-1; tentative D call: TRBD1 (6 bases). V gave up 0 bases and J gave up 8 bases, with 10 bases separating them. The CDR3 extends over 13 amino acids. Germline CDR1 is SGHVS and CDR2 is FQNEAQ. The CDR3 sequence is CASSLARTVEAFF. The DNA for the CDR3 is TGTGCCAGCAGCTTAGCGCGGACAGTCGAAGCTTTCTTT.

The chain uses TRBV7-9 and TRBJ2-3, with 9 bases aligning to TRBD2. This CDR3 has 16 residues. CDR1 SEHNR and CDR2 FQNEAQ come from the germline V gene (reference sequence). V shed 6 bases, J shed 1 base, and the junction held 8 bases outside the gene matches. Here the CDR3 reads CASRPPSGKRTDTQYF. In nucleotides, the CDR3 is TGTGCCAGCAGGCCGCCTAGCGGGAAGCGCACAGATACGCAGTATTTT.

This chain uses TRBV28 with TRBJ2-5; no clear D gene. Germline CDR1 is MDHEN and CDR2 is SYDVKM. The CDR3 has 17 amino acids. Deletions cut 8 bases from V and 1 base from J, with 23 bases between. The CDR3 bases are TGTGCCAGCCGCCTTCGGATATCGGTTGCTATCCAAGAGACCCAGTACTTC. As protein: CASRLRISVAIQETQYF.

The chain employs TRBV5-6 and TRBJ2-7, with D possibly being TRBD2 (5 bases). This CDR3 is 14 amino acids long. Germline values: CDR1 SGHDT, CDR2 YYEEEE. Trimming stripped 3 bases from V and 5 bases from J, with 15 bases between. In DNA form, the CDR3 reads TGTGCCAGCAGCTCTACGGAGGCCCTCGACGAGCAGTACTTC. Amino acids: CASSSTEALDEQYF.

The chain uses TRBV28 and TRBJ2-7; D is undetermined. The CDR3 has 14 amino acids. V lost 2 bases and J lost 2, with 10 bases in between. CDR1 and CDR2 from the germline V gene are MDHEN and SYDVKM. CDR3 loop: CASSLKIRPYEQYF. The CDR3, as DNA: TGTGCCAGCAGTTTAAAAATCCGTCCCTACGAGCAGTACTTC. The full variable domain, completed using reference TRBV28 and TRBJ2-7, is DVKVTQSSRYLVKRTGEKVFLECVQDMDHENMFWYRQDPGLGLRLIYFSYDVKMKEKGDIPEGYSVSREKKERFSLILESASTNQTSMYLCASSLKIRPYEQYFGPGTRLTVT.